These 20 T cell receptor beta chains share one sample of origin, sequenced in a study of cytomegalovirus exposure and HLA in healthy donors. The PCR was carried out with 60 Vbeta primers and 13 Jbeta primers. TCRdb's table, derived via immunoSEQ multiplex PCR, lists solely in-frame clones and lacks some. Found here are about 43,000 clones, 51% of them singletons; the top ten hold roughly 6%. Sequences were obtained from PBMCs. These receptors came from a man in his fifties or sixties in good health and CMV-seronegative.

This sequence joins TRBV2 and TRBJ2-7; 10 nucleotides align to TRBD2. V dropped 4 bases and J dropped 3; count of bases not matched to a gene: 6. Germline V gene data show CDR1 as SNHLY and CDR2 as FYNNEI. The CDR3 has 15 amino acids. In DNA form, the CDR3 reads TGTGCCAGCAGTGTGGGGACTAGCGAGTACTACGAGCAGTACTTC. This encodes CASSVGTSEYYEQYF. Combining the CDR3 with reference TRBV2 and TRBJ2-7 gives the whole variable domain EPEVTQTPSHQVTQMGQEVILRCVPISNHLYFYWYRQILGQKVEFLVSFYNNEISEKSEIFDDQFSVERPDGSNFTLKIRSTKLEDSAMYFCASSVGTSEYYEQYFGPGTRLTVT.

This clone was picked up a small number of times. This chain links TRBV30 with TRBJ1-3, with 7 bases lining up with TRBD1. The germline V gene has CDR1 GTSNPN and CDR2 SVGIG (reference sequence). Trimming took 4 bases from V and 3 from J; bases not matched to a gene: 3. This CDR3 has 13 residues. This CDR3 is CAWTGDSGNTIYF. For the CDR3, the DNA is TGTGCCTGGACCGGGGACAGTGGAAACACCATATATTTT.

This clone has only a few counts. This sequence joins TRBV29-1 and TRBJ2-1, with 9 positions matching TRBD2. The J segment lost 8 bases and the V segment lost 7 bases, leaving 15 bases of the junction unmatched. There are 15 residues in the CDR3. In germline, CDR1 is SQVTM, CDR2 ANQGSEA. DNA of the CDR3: TGCAGCGCCGGAGGGGTAGCGGGAGTTACGGATGAGCAGTTCTTC. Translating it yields CSAGGVAGVTDEQFF.

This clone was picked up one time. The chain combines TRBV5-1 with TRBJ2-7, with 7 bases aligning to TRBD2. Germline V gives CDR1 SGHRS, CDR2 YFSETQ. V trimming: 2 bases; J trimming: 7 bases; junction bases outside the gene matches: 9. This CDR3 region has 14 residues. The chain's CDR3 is CASSFEGGPDEQYF. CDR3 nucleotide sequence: TGCGCCAGCAGCTTTGAGGGAGGGCCGGATGAGCAGTACTTC. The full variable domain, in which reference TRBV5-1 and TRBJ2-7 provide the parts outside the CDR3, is KAGVTQTPRYLIKTRGQQVTLSCSPISGHRSVSWYQQTPGQGLQFLFEYFSETQRNKGNFPGRFSGRQFSNSRSEMNVSTLELGDSALYLCASSFEGGPDEQYFGPGTRLTVT.

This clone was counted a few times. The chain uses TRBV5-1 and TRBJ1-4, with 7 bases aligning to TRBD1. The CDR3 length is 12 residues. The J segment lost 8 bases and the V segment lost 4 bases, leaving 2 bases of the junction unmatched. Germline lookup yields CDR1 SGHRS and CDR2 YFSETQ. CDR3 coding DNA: TGCGCCAGCAGCACGGGACAGGAAAAACTGTTTTTT. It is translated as CASSTGQEKLFF.

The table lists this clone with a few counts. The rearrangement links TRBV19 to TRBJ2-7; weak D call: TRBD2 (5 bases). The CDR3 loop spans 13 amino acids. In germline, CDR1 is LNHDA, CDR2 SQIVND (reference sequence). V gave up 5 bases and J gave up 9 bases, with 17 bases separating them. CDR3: CASSEGKETAQYF. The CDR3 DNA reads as TGTGCCAGTAGTGAGGGCAAGGAAACCGCGCAGTACTTC.

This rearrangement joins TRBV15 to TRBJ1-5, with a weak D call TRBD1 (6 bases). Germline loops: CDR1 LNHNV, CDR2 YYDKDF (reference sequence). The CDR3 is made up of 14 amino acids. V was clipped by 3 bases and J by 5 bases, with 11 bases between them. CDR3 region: CATSSAGEDQPQHF. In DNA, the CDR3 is TGTGCCACCAGCAGTGCAGGGGAAGATCAGCCCCAGCATTTT.

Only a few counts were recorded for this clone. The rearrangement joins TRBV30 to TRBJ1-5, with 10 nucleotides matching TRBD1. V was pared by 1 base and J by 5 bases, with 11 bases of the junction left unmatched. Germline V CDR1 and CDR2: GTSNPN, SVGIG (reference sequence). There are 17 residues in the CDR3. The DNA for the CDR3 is TGTGCCTGGAGTGCGAAACTTCTGACAGGGGGCTATCAGCCCCAGCATTTT. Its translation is CAWSAKLLTGGYQPQHF.

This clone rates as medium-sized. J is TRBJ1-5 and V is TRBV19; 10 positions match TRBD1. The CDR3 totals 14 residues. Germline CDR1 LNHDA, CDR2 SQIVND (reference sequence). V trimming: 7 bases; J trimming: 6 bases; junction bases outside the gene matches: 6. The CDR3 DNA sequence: TGTGCCAGTACCGGGACAGGGGCTTCTCAGCCCCAGCATTTT. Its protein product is CASTGTGASQPQHF.

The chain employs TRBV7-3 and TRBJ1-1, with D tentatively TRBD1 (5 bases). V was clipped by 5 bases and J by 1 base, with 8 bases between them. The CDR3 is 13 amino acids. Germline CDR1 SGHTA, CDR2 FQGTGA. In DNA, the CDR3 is TGTGCCAGCAGCCCCGGACAGAACACTGAAGCTTTCTTT. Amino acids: CASSPGQNTEAFF. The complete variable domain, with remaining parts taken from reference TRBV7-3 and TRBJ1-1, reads GAGVSQTPSNKVTEKGKYVELRCDPISGHTALYWYRQSLGQGPEFLIYFQGTGAADDSGLPNDRFFAVRPEGSVSTLKIQRTERGDSAVYLCASSPGQNTEAFFGQGTRLTVV.

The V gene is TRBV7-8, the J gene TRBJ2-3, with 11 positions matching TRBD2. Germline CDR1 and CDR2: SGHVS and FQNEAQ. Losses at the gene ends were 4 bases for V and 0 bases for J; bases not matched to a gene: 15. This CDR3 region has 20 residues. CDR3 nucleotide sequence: TGTGCCAGCAGCTCCTTCAAGGTTGTAGCGGGAGGGACTAGCACAGATACGCAGTATTTT. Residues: CASSSFKVVAGGTSTDTQYF.

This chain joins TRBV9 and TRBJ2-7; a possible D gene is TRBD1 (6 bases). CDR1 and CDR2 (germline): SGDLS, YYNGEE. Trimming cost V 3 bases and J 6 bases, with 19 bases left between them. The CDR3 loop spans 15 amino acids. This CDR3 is CASSDNPGTPSEQYF. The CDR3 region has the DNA TGTGCCAGCAGCGACAATCCAGGGACACCGTCCGAGCAGTACTTC.

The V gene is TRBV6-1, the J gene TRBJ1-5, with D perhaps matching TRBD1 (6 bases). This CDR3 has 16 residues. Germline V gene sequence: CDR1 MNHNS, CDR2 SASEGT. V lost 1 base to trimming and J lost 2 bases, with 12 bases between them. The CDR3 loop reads CASSEGVSGGNQPQHF. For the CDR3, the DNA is TGTGCCAGCAGTGAAGGGGTGTCAGGGGGCAATCAGCCCCAGCATTTT.

The CDR3 loop reads CATSRAGLGFEQYF. CDR3 nucleotide sequence: TGTGCCACCAGCAGAGCGGGACTAGGCTTCGAGCAGTACTTC. V is TRBV15 and J is TRBJ2-7, with 8 bases identical to TRBD2. The V segment lost 1 base and the J segment 6 bases; nucleotides outside the gene matches: 5. Germline values: CDR1 LNHNV, CDR2 YYDKDF (reference sequence). The CDR3 is 14 amino acids. Complete variable domain (other parts from reference TRBV15 and TRBJ2-7): DAMVIQNPRYQVTQFGKPVTLSCSQTLNHNVMYWYQQKSSQAPKLLFHYYDKDFNNEADTPDNFQSRRPNTSFCFLDIRSPGLGDTAMYLCATSRAGLGFEQYFGPGTRLTVT.

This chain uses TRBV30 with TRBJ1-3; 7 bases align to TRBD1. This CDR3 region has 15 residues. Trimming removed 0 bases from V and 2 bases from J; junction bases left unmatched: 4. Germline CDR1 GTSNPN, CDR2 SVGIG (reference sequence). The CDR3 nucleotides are TGTGCCTGGAGTGTCAAAACAGGGGCTGGAAACACCATATATTTT. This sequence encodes CAWSVKTGAGNTIYF.

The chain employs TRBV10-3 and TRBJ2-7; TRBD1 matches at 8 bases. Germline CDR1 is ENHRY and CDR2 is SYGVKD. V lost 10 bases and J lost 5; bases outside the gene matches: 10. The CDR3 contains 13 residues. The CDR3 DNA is TGTGCCAACTTAAGACAGGGGACTCACGAGCAGTACTTC. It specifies CANLRQGTHEQYF.

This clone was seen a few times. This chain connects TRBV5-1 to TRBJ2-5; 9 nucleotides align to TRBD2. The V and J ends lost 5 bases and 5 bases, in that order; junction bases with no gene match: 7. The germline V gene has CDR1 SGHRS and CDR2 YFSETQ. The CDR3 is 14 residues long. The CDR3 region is CASRRREGRETQYF. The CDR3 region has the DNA TGCGCCAGCAGACGGCGGGAGGGCCGGGAGACCCAGTACTTC.

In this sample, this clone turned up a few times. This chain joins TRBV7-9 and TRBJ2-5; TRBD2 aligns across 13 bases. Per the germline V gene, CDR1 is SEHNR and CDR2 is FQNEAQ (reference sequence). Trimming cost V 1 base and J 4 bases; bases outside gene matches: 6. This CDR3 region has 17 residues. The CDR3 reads CASSLGLAGGRGETQYF. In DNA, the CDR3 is TGTGCCAGCAGCTTAGGACTAGCGGGAGGCCGCGGAGAGACCCAGTACTTC.

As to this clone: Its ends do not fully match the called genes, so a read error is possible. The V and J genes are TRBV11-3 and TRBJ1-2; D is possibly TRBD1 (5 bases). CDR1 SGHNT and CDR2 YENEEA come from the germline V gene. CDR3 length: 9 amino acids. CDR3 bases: TGTGCCAGCAGCCGCAGGGTACCCTTC. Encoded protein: CASSRRVPF. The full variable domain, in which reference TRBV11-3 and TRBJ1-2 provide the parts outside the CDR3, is EAGVVQSPRYKIIEKKQPVAFWCNPISGHNTLYWYLQNLGQGPELLIRYENEEAVDDSQLPKDRFSAERLKGVDSTLKIQPAELGDSAVYLCASSRRVPFGSGTRLTVV.

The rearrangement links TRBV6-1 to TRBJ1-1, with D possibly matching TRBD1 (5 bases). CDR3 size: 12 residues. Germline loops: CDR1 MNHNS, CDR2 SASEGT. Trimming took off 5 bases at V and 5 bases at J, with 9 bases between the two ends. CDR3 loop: CASSRPGTEAFF. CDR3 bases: TGTGCCAGCAGTCGGCCAGGGACTGAAGCTTTCTTT.